The subject of this entry is one T cell receptor (beta chain). Its antigen remains undetermined. No base-level quality is on record; no much larger clone is a single base apart. This sample stems from a study of cytomegalovirus exposure and HLA in healthy donors (dated 2017 in TCRdb). For the wider study: In an earlier analysis of roughly 590 of the donors, less than 350 Gb of sequence data and approximately 100 million unique TCR beta sequences from about 190 million T cells were reported. The study profiled the T cell repertoires of 500 to 800 subjects by immunosequencing and related them to cytomegalovirus serostatus. About five DR-DQ haplotypes were handled as single units for association and clustering because linkage in the cohort was strong. Among the approximately 400 genotyped donors, approximately 82% belonged to the genetic ancestry cluster associated with self-reported Caucasian donors. The number of typed donors differed by locus: roughly 629-640 for A, B, C, DRB1 and DQB1; some 540 for DQA1; over 600 for DPA1; and roughly 490 for DPB1. A later genetic analysis took genome-wide SNP genotypes for about three fifths of the 666 donors and used that subset as a discovery cohort. About 310 gigabases of sequencing data and around 87 million unique TCR sequences were included in an early release covering 550 to 800 HLA-typed donors. To study patterns of TCR occurrence, a later analysis re-analyzed previously published TCR beta repertoires from several hundred donors and added high-resolution HLA genotyping. On average, 235,054 unique TCR beta nucleotide sequences were sequenced per donor among a few hundred genotyped donors of the cohort, with roughly 18% of those sequences being non-productive. Both class I and class II loci were covered by HLA typing, at four-digit resolution. Every discovery cohort repertoire had been produced on one sequencing platform. The study aimed to test whether signatures of past pathogen exposure could be identified by cataloging public T cell receptors. High-throughput TCR immunosequencing, statistical association of individual TCRs with disease status, and machine learning were combined to predict cytomegalovirus infection status. Alongside the repertoire data, information on donor age, sex, ethnicity and CMV serostatus was compiled. In an earlier analysis of roughly 600 of the donors, high-throughput TCR beta sequencing was used to judge whether each TCR beta V gene segment behaved as functional or pseudogenic. A separate validation cohort of roughly 130 different subjects was used in addition to the roughly 670-subject first cohort. The later analysis used no new phenotypic data to find candidate immune exposures, relying instead on TCR beta sequences and their occurrence across donors. Overall study outcomes, separate from this receptor: Broadly in line with IMGT annotations, most TCR beta V segments showed up in productive rearrangements about 87% or about 30% of the time in an earlier analysis of 587 of the donors. The cohort was sequenced for TCR beta chains only, and without alpha or paired-chain data the features that could be detected were limited. Linkage disequilibrium might explain the correlated functional status among segregating V segments, but an unknown experimental factor could not be excluded. HLA typing was unavailable for some donors at each locus, so association tests used only the typed subset. Because counts were too low, seventeen rarely observed V segments, including chromosome 9 orphons, were excluded from the earlier analysis of some 540 of the donors. Compared with the roughly 670-donor mean, donors in an Asian-associated ancestry cluster had fewer N-insertions in productive TCRs, according to a later genetic analysis. In a later analysis, TCR association rates were found to vary across HLA loci, with the most associated TCRs seen for DRB1 alleles and the fewest for HLA-C alleles. For the cohort, immune exposure information was limited to CMV serostatus. The study listed 150 to 200 TCR beta chains as associated with cytomegalovirus. An association between a missense DCLRE1C variant and V-gene and J-gene trimming of TCR beta chains was found in a later genetic analysis and replicated in an independent cohort. Across donors, most TCR sequences were observed very rarely, whereas some public TCRs were present in many individuals. Compared with equally common non-associated chains, HLA-associated TCR beta chains in a later analysis were more clonally expanded and had lower generation probabilities. The sequencing pipeline was judged likely to have produced a cluster of highly shared sequence variants as a technical artifact. Some IMGT-functional V segments, including TRBV6-2 and TRBV6-3, could not be distinguished by the 87-base-pair reads and were therefore excluded. According to a later analysis, parvovirus B19, influenza, CMV and Epstein-Barr virus appeared linked to several top co-occurrence clusters. A later analysis found that most CMV-associated TCR beta chains appeared HLA-restricted, with HLA associations seemingly driven largely by CMV exposure. Specific HLA alleles were associated with around 18,000 TCR beta sequences at a false discovery rate of 0.05 in a later analysis. Assigning TCR associations to individual alleles was difficult when HLA alleles, especially DR and DQ, strongly co-occurred. A few of the identified cytomegalovirus-associated TCR beta chains were confirmed in vitro to be specific for cytomegalovirus antigens. Presence/absence analyses assumed roughly uniform sequencing depth across donors, an assumption that may not hold. A further reported finding was that TCR beta sequences accurately predicted the HLA-A and HLA-B alleles for most subjects in the first cohort. The classifier was reported to diagnose cytomegalovirus status with high specificity and sensitivity in both the original cohort and the validation cohort. According to the authors, the approach could potentially be generalized to other disease states and immunological phenotypes.

The CDR3 numbers 15 residues from cysteine through phenylalanine. Only CDR3 DNA is held: 45 bases, read in frame from base 1. V lost 4 bases and J lost 7 bases; the stretch between them is 18 bases long. Per the germline V gene, SGHRS is the CDR1 and YFSETQ is the CDR2. Library preparation used the immunoSEQ multiplex PCR assay. The multiplex PCR relied on a mix of 60 forward primers for TCR Vbeta segments and 13 reverse primers for TCR Jbeta segments. The CDR3 region of rearranged TCR beta genes was amplified from genomic DNA with a multiplex PCR assay. On the Illumina HiSeq System, the amplified TCR beta libraries were sequenced as 87-base-pair reads. The original methods were these. In a later analysis, 77 million or so unique TCR beta chains were counted across the roughly 670 repertoires, and roughly 10 million of these chains were shared by at least two donors. To remove PCR and sequencing errors, raw reads were error-corrected and collapsed into unique sequences using a nearest-neighbor algorithm that merged closely related sequences. CDR3 sequences were aligned to IMGT reference sequences to assign V, D and J gene segments. Each retained sequence needed at least a six-nucleotide match to both a V gene segment and a J gene segment. Rearrangements were called productive when the CDR3 lacked stop codons and stayed in frame with V and J; all others were non-productive. CDR3 was defined according to IMGT convention as the region running from the second conserved V-encoded cysteine to the conserved J-encoded phenylalanine. In an earlier analysis of roughly 610 of the donors, sequences lacking an unambiguous match to a single V gene segment were excluded. In an earlier analysis of approximately 560 of the donors, a V segment was called functional when productive rearrangements were above 56.7%, and segregating when the standard deviation between donors exceeded 5%. A statistical classification framework was developed to diagnose cytomegalovirus status using the catalog of TCR beta chain sequences. V and J gene assignment, in a later analysis, came from comparing TCR nucleotide sequences with IMGT/GENE-DB human TR gene sequences. In a later analysis, CDR3 sequences and most-parsimonious VDJ recombination scenarios were assigned using the TCRdist pipeline. In a later analysis, each TCR beta chain was defined by its CDR3 amino acid sequence together with its V-gene family, and reads without a unique V-gene family were excluded. In a later analysis, several hundred highly shared, low-generation-probability nucleotide sequences were removed to address suspected cross-contamination and a sequencing artifact. For each public chain, a later analysis derived a clonal expansion index from normalized ranks of inferred template counts within each repertoire. A later analysis computed generation probabilities with a VDJ recombination model fitted to out-of-frame rearrangements, and checked the results against IGoR. Hypergeometric tests were used in a later analysis to score TCR-TCR, TCR-HLA and TCR-CMV co-occurrence, with a repertoire-size bias correction applied to the TCR pairs. A later analysis estimated false discovery rates by permuting HLA or CMV assignments 20 times. In a later analysis, co-occurring TCRs were grouped using DBSCAN, with TCRdist sequence similarity added in when clustering inside HLA-allele-positive subsets. Repertoires with fewer than 30,000 or more than 120,000 public chains were left out of co-occurrence clustering, as were about 5 repertoires with anomalous nucleotide sharing. TCRdb re-hosts the immuneACCESS table, in-frame sequences only. Its copies lack some clones; in the studies checked, an unresolved V gene accounts for under half of them, and the cause for the rest is not known. V, J and clone size are taken as reported in that table, and D and trimming were inferred from the DNA itself. Across this sample there are over 150,000 clones, with approximately 75% seen only once. The ten largest account for 3.5% to 4.5% of the sample.

The cohort was made up of approximately 700 healthy bone marrow donors. All cohort members were sampled while nominally healthy, although unrecorded immune exposures were likely present. The donor tested CMV seropositive and was one of the 289 seropositive cohort members. Each donor provided a peripheral blood sample, and peripheral blood mononuclear cells were used for TCR beta sequencing. The Qiagen DNeasy Blood Extraction Kit was used to extract genomic DNA from the blood cell samples. Sequences were obtained from PBMCs. Recombination linked TRBV5-1 to TRBJ2-1; the D region possibly corresponds to TRBD1 (7 bases align). This TCR came from a young man in good health and CMV-seropositive. The bases are TGCGCCAGCAGCCGCCCCAGCCCAGGGGGGAATGAGCAGTTCTTC. Its translation is CASSRPSPGGNEQFF.